This T cell receptor beta chain was captured by sequencing in a study of shared clonotypes between healthy human individuals (TCRdb year 2020). Concerning the study at large: A couple of women and three men aged 18 to 49 years were included in the cohort. For each donor, three plates each were used for CD4 naive and CD4 memory, two plates were used for CD8 naive, and one plate was used for CD8 memory. To estimate repertoire size and how much clonotype sharing occurs between individuals, the study deeply sequenced the blood TCR repertoires of roughly 5 healthy adults. To increase sequencing depth and limit assay-specific biases, different laboratories used diverse techniques to prepare libraries and sequence TCR repertoires. Per donor, leukapheresis produced somewhere between about 0.8 and 9 billion PBMCs. The investigation overall reported the following: Only blood was sampled, and tissue TCR repertoires likely differ from those in blood. The genetic and exposure-history diversity represented was limited by the small number of donors. Pairwise subsampling indicated that sequencing depth was expected to affect the degree of clonotype sharing among donors. Estimated clonotype richness was generally larger for naive than for memory subsets. Compared with non-shared clonotypes, clonotypes shared by all four sorted-subset donors had higher generation probabilities. Approximately 5% of naive CD4, 3% to 3.5% of naive CD8, approximately 2% of memory CD4, and around 0.42% of memory CD8 clonotypes were shared across a few donors. Rarefaction of sorted-subset datasets indicated incomplete sequencing despite the large sequencing depth.

Of note for this clone: Its antigen specificity is not known. Base qualities are not provided; no much larger clone lies one nucleotide away.

The donors were healthy, HIV-negative adults with no recently reported acute infections or vaccinations. All donors were Caucasian adults living in Nashville, Tennessee, USA. CD4+ T cells were enriched by magnetic negative selection, after which naive cells were positively selected on CD45RA and the negative fraction was taken as the memory subset. Blood was collected by leukapheresis, and PBMCs were isolated by Ficoll-Histopaque density gradient centrifugation and then cryopreserved in liquid nitrogen vapor phase. Analytical flow cytometry was used to check the purity and quantity of each magnetically sorted T cell population. Genomic DNA was isolated from every sorted fraction and measured by UV absorbance on a Nanodrop 2000c. Using the deep immunoSEQ assay, multiplex PCR amplified TCR CDR3 regions from genomic DNA. Genomic DNA extracted from each cell subset was distributed evenly over all wells of several immunoSEQ 96-well plates, and each plate served as one replicate. For sorted subsets, roughly 200 ng of genomic DNA, equivalent to 25,000 to 35,000 T cell genomes, went into each replicate PCR. The purified libraries were quantified using a Qubit 3.0 fluorometer, sized with a Bioanalyzer 2100, and then quantified again using the KAPA Library Quantification kit. A separate single-read 150-cycle Illumina NextSeq 550 flow cell was used to sequence each immunoSEQ 96-well plate. As for how the authors treated the data: Because the immunoSEQ output held only junctional sequences and lacked quality scores, the filtering could not match the filtering applied to full-length reads. To assign V/J genes and CDR3, sequences were annotated using PyIR, a Python wrapper for IgBLAST v1.9, with IMGT germline references. Reads were removed for weak V/J assignments (E-value above 1e-6), missing CDR3, stop codons, out-of-frame junctions, or ambiguous translated residues. A V3J clonotype was defined by an identical inferred V gene, J gene, and CDR3 amino acid sequence. The percentage overlap between two repertoires was calculated by dividing the number of shared unique clonotypes by the size of the smaller repertoire. Repertoire richness was assessed with RTK rarefaction, the Chao1 estimator, and Recon v2.1 estimates of unobserved clonotypes. For all TCRbeta clonotypes obtained by the gDNA method from a handful of donors, generation probabilities were computed with OLGA. The clones in this table, taken by TCRdb from immuneACCESS, are in-frame only. Not every clone is retained; where verified, under half of the shortfall comes from an unresolved V gene, and the cause of the rest is unknown. V, J and clone size reflect that table, while D and trimming were determined from the DNA. The sample records about 2.3 million clones, 80% to 95% of which are singletons. Approximately 0.4% of the sample comes from the top ten.

Trimming costs V 5 bases and J 2 bases, and their ends lie 19 bases apart. The CDR3, cysteine through phenylalanine, is 16 amino acids long. The sequence is cut down to CDR3 DNA, 48 bases in frame from base 1. From a lookup of the germline V gene, CDR1 and CDR2 are KGHSH and LQKENI. Input material: naive CD4+ T cells from PBMCs. Explained via the paper, the cell subset or site label denotes: CD45RA+ positively selected. This receptor was identified in a man aged 18 to 30 in good health. Some clones in this sample may be carry-over from other donors' samples. Rearrangement joined TRBV18 to TRBJ2-7; TRBD2 is possibly the D segment (6 matching bases). The CDR3 region reads CASSAGLGRNTYEQYF. The sequence in DNA is TGTGCCAGCTCAGCGGGACTGGGACGGAATACCTACGAGCAGTACTTC.